This entry lists 21 T cell receptor beta chains sequenced from one sample in a study of shared clonotypes between healthy human individuals. Libraries were prepared by immunoSEQ multiplex PCR; TCRdb keeps only in-frame clonotypes and omits some of them. The table records roughly 2,000,000 clones, roughly 93% of them present only once. Naive CD8 cells were CD45RO-negative, positively selected for CCR7, excluding terminally differentiated effector memory CD45RA+ cells. Sequencing was done on a sample of naive CD8+ T cells from PBMCs. These receptors all stem from a man younger than 35 in good health. Some clones in this sample may be carry-over from other donors' samples.

The chain combines TRBV6-5 with TRBJ1-1; a weak D match, TRBD1 (6 bases). The CDR3 length is 12 residues. Germline assignment: CDR1 MNHEY and CDR2 SVGAGI. The V gene lost 10 bases and the J gene lost 2 bases, with 11 bases spanning the gap. CDR3 DNA: TGTGCCACCACGGACAGAAACACTGAAGCTTTCTTT. Its translation is CATTDRNTEAFF.

The rearrangement links TRBV6-5 to TRBJ1-5, with 7 nucleotides matching TRBD1. This CDR3 is 14 amino acids long. Germline V lookup: CDR1 MNHEY, CDR2 SVGAGI. V lost 2 bases and J lost 5; bases outside the gene matches: 3. The CDR3 is CASSYEQGYQPQHF. In nucleotides, the CDR3 is TGTGCCAGCAGTTACGAACAGGGGTATCAGCCCCAGCATTTT.

The chain has TRBV28 and TRBJ2-1; D unclear. V was cut by 11 bases and J by 2 bases, with 19 bases left in between. The germline CDR1 and CDR2 sequences are MDHEN and SYDVKM. This CDR3 region has 15 residues. This CDR3 is CACNIGPRAYNEQFF. As DNA, the CDR3 is TGTGCCTGTAATATAGGGCCCAGAGCCTACAATGAGCAGTTCTTC.

CDR3 coding DNA: TGTGCCAGCAGGGGGAGAACAGGGTCCGAGCAGTACTTC. Amino acid sequence: CASRGRTGSEQYF. V is TRBV7-2 and J is TRBJ2-7; a possible D gene is TRBD1 (6 bases). Trimming stripped 6 bases from V and 6 bases from J, with 15 bases between. Germline V CDR1 and CDR2: SGHTA, FQGNSA. The CDR3 is 13 amino acids.

This chain links TRBV5-1 with TRBJ2-1, with D hard to call. The germline CDR1 and CDR2 sequences are SGHRS and YFSETQ. This CDR3 region has 16 residues. V lost 0 bases to trimming and J lost 4 bases, with 14 bases between them. DNA of the CDR3: TGCGCCAGCAGCTTGGAATCCAGGTCGCGTTACAATGAGCAGTTCTTC. Its protein product is CASSLESRSRYNEQFF.

The J gene is TRBJ2-1, the V gene TRBV9, with TRBD2 matching 8 bases. The CDR3 length is 16 residues. In germline, CDR1 is SGDLS, CDR2 YYNGEE. The junction had 10 bases not matched to a gene; V was cut back by 2 bases and J by 6 bases. This chain's CDR3 is CASSVTPSGRINEQFF. CDR3 nucleotide sequence: TGTGCCAGCAGCGTGACACCCAGCGGGAGAATCAATGAGCAGTTCTTC.

With regard to this clone: Other nucleotide sequences in the sample specify the same CDR3. The gene calls are TRBV19 and TRBJ2-7; TRBD1 matches at 9 bases. The germline gives CDR1 LNHDA, CDR2 SQIVND (reference sequence). The CDR3 sequence is 14 residues long. Trimming took 6 bases from V and 2 from J; bases not matched to a gene: 5. The CDR3 coding sequence is TGTGCCAGTAGCACCGGGACAGGGACCTACGAGCAGTACTTC. Amino acid sequence: CASSTGTGTYEQYF.

V gene TRBV4-1 combines with J gene TRBJ2-7; no definite D call. Germline assignment: CDR1 MGHRA and CDR2 YSYEKL. Trimming cost V 1 base and J 0 bases, with 7 bases left between them. CDR3 length equals 14 residues. In DNA, the CDR3 is TGCGCCAGCAGCCAAGCCCCCAGCTCCTACGAGCAGTACTTC. This encodes CASSQAPSSYEQYF.

Written as DNA, the CDR3 is TGTGCCAGCAGCCCTCGTGCCCAGCGGCACAATGAGCAGTTCTTC. It translates to CASSPRAQRHNEQFF. The J gene is TRBJ2-1, the V gene TRBV7-8, with TRBD2 as a possible D gene (5 bases). Germline values: CDR1 SGHVS, CDR2 FQNEAQ. The CDR3 is 15 amino acids. The V end lost 5 bases, the J end lost 5 bases, and 16 bases lay between the germline ends.

With respect to this clone: The sample holds other DNA sequences that translate to the same CDR3. V usage is TRBV19 and J usage is TRBJ1-1; no definite D call. The V end was cut by 6 bases, the J end by 1 base, with 9 bases between. Germline assignment: CDR1 LNHDA and CDR2 SQIVND (reference sequence). The CDR3 is 13 residues long. The CDR3 reads CASSHRGNTEAFF. For the CDR3, the DNA is TGTGCCAGTAGCCACCGGGGGAACACTGAAGCTTTCTTT.

The chain carries TRBV28 and TRBJ1-3; no reliable D call. The ends were cut back, 2 bases at V and 0 bases at J, with 8 bases in the middle. In germline, CDR1 is MDHEN, CDR2 SYDVKM. This CDR3 has 15 residues. This CDR3 reads CASSLDGNSGNTIYF. CDR3 nucleotides: TGTGCCAGCAGTTTAGACGGAAACTCTGGAAACACCATATATTTT.

In this sample, this clone turned up once. This chain joins TRBV9 and TRBJ2-3; D ambiguous. CDR1 and CDR2 (germline): SGDLS, YYNGEE. The V end was cut by 0 bases, the J end by 1 base, with 12 bases between. The CDR3 length is 16 residues. CDR3 protein: CASSVVLGPGTDTQYF. The CDR3 coding sequence is TGTGCCAGCAGCGTAGTCCTGGGCCCGGGCACAGATACGCAGTATTTT. Looking up the rest from reference TRBV9 and TRBJ2-3 gives the full variable domain: DSGVTQTPKHLITATGQRVTLRCSPRSGDLSVYWYQQSLDQGLQFLIQYYNGEERAKGNILERFSAQQFPDLHSELNLSSLELGDSALYFCASSVVLGPGTDTQYFGPGTRLTVL.

V and J are TRBV4-3 and TRBJ2-7, with 7 positions matching TRBD2. The length of the CDR3 is 16 residues. V trimming: 4 bases; J trimming: 0 bases; junction bases outside the gene matches: 9. Germline lookup yields CDR1 LGHNA and CDR2 YSLEER. The CDR3 DNA reads as TGCGCCAGCAGCCCCGGAAAGCGGGAAAGCTCCTACGAGCAGTACTTC. It translates to CASSPGKRESSYEQYF.

The chain couples TRBV7-3 to TRBJ2-2; D gene unclear. This CDR3 contains 14 residues. The V gene's germline CDR1 is SGHTA and CDR2 FQGTGA. Trimming cost V 5 bases and J 1 base, with 8 bases left between them. The CDR3 DNA sequence: TGTGCCAGCAGCCCCTGGTGGAACACCGGGGAGCTGTTTTTT. As protein: CASSPWWNTGELFF.

As regards this clone: The same CDR3 arises from other DNA sequences in this sample as well. V gene TRBV19 combines with J gene TRBJ2-7; 7 bases line up with TRBD2. The length of the CDR3 is 13 residues. Germline CDR1 reads LNHDA; CDR2 reads SQIVND (reference sequence). V was clipped by 5 bases and J by 3 bases; unmatched bases: 4. The CDR3 reads CASSWGGSYEQYF. In DNA, the CDR3 is TGTGCCAGTAGTTGGGGAGGGAGCTACGAGCAGTACTTC. The whole variable domain, filled in from reference TRBV19 and TRBJ2-7, reads DGGITQSPKYLFRKEGQNVTLSCEQNLNHDAMYWYRQDPGQGLRLIYYSQIVNDFQKGDIAEGYSVSREKKESFPLTVTSAQKNPTAFYLCASSWGGSYEQYFGPGTRLTVT.

Points on this clone: The same CDR3 also results from other DNA sequences found in this sample. The V call is TRBV27, the J call TRBJ2-7; D is unresolved. From germline, CDR1 is MNHEY and CDR2 SMNVEV (reference sequence). V gave up 3 bases and J gave up 6 bases, with 6 bases separating them. CDR3 length: 11 residues. CDR3 nucleotide sequence: TGTGCCAGCAGTTTTGGTAGCGAGCAGTACTTC. This translates into CASSFGSEQYF.

The CDR3 loop reads CASSIDLRTGGTNEKLFF. The CDR3 region has the DNA TGTGCCAGTAGTATAGATCTAAGGACAGGGGGGACTAATGAAAAACTGTTTTTT. J is TRBJ1-4 and V is TRBV19; the match to TRBD1 covers 10 bases. Losses at the gene ends were 0 bases for V and 2 bases for J; bases not matched to a gene: 6. The CDR3 length is 18 residues. Germline V gives CDR1 LNHDA, CDR2 SQIVND (reference sequence).

This clone was detected once. Distinct nucleotide sequences in the sample also encode this CDR3. The rearrangement uses TRBV28 and TRBJ1-2; D perhaps matches TRBD1 (5 bases). Between the trimmed V and J ends, which lost 2 bases and 4 bases, there was a span of 11 bases. The CDR3 extends over 14 amino acids. CDR1 is MDHEN, CDR2 SYDVKM, per germline. CDR3 sequence (DNA): TGTGCCAGCAGTTTACTGCGGGGCAGCTATGGCTACACCTTC. Its protein is CASSLLRGSYGYTF.

This chain uses TRBV9 with TRBJ1-3; the D is unclear. CDR1 is SGDLS, CDR2 YYNGEE, per germline. V was clipped by 4 bases and J by 0 bases, with 5 bases between them. The CDR3 has 13 residues. CDR3 nucleotides: TGTGCCAGCAGCCCTGTCTCTGGAAACACCATATATTTT. It specifies CASSPVSGNTIYF.

On this clone itself: This CDR3 is also generated by other DNA sequences in the sample. The J gene is TRBJ2-1, the V gene TRBV7-9; D not certain. Trimming took off 5 bases at V and 10 bases at J, with 9 bases between the two ends. The CDR3 extends over 11 amino acids. Germline V gene sequence: CDR1 SEHNR, CDR2 FQNEAQ (reference sequence). The CDR3 spells CASSPSREQFF. Here the CDR3 DNA reads TGTGCCAGCAGCCCGAGTCGCGAGCAGTTCTTC.

The V and J genes are TRBV11-3 and TRBJ2-1, with D uncertain. Germline CDR1 and CDR2: SGHNT and YENEEA. This CDR3 has 13 amino acids. V lost 4 bases, J lost 8 bases, and 12 bases lay in between. This CDR3 is CASSSRDGYEQFF. CDR3 DNA: TGTGCCAGCAGCTCCCGAGACGGCTATGAGCAGTTCTTC.